The 25 T cell receptor beta chains presented below share a single source sample, sequenced in a study of metastatic and nonmetastatic thyroid tumors. TCRdb called clones again from the PCR reads with MiXCR. Among around 22,000 clones listed, approximately 23% were seen once. None of the patients had undergone any treatment ahead of thyroid surgery. The sample comprised tumor tissue. These receptors were collected from a female donor with papillary thyroid cancer or a benign thyroid nodule (not recorded which). Some clones in this sample may be carry-over from other donors' samples.

The V gene is TRBV7-6, the J gene TRBJ1-1; D is undetermined. The CDR3 has 12 residues. Trimming removed 2 bases at V and 10 bases at J, with 11 bases between. Looked up from germline, CDR1 is SGHVS and CDR2 is FNYEAQ. This CDR3 reads CASSLFGQRAFF. The CDR3 DNA reads as TGTGCCAGCAGCTTATTTGGTCAGAGAGCTTTCTTT.

In its sample, this clone was seen many times. The chain links TRBV5-6 to TRBJ2-1; D not resolved. The CDR3 totals 11 residues. Looked up from germline, CDR1 is SGHDT and CDR2 is YYEEEE. V was shortened by 3 bases and J by 10 bases, with 8 bases between the two germline ends. The CDR3 loop is CASSWGREQFF. In DNA, the CDR3 is TGTGCCAGCAGCTGGGGTCGGGAGCAGTTCTTC. The whole variable domain, filled in from reference TRBV5-6 and TRBJ2-1, reads DAGVTQSPTHLIKTRGQQVTLRCSPKSGHDTVSWYQQALGQGPQFIFQYYEEEERQRGNFPDRFSGHQFPNYSSELNVNALLLGDSALYLCASSWGREQFFGPGTRLTVL.

This clone is judged medium-sized (0.01 to 0.1%). The chain couples TRBV30 to TRBJ2-7; no reliable D call. With 4 bases removed from V and 5 bases from J, the gap between germline ends came to 15 bases. The CDR3 has 13 amino acids. CDR1 GTSNPN and CDR2 SVGIG come from the germline V gene (reference sequence). For the CDR3, the DNA is TGTGCCTGGAAGGGCTTCCTATCTGACGAGCAGTACTTC. Its protein product is CAWKGFLSDEQYF.

This clone was seen more than once but under ten times. V is TRBV14 and J is TRBJ1-6; D unresolved. Germline V CDR1 and CDR2: SGHDN, FVKESK. The CDR3 runs to 14 residues. Trimming cost V 3 bases and J 4 bases, with 7 bases left between them. The CDR3 is CASSQTQYNSPLHF. In DNA, the CDR3 is TGTGCCAGCAGCCAGACCCAATATAATTCACCCCTCCACTTT.

This chain links TRBV3-1 with TRBJ2-7, with TRBD2 as a possible D gene (5 bases). V lost 3 bases and J lost 2, with 11 bases in between. The CDR3 sequence is 14 residues long. Germline CDR1 reads LGHDT; CDR2 reads YNNKEL (reference sequence). The CDR3 sequence is CASSQLERTYEQYF. The DNA for the CDR3 is TGTGCCAGCAGCCAGTTAGAGCGGACCTACGAGCAGTACTTC.

A few counts support this clone. The chain combines TRBV6-4 with TRBJ2-3, with 10 positions matching TRBD2. Germline lookup yields CDR1 MRHNA and CDR2 SNTAGT. The CDR3 loop spans 15 amino acids. The J segment lost 2 bases and the V segment lost 2 bases, leaving 1 base of the junction unmatched. CDR3 DNA: TGTGCCAGCAGTGACGGGACTAGCGTCACAGATACGCAGTATTTT. It encodes CASSDGTSVTDTQYF.

Relative to its sample, this clone is medium-sized. This sequence joins TRBV6-1 and TRBJ2-7, with 7 bases that match TRBD1. CDR3 length: 14 amino acids. V was pared by 6 bases and J by 4 bases, with 9 bases of the junction left unmatched. Germline V gene sequence: CDR1 MNHNS, CDR2 SASEGT. This CDR3 reads CASRFPGQSYEQYF. The CDR3 nucleotides are TGTGCCAGCAGATTTCCGGGACAGTCTTACGAGCAGTACTTC.

This clone showed up just a few times. The V call is TRBV5-1, the J call TRBJ1-2; possible D gene TRBD1, 6 bases. Looked up from germline, CDR1 is SGHRS and CDR2 is YFSETQ. This CDR3 comprises 16 residues. V gave up 5 bases and J gave up 0 bases, with 17 bases separating them. CDR3 region: CASRGQHAFSNYGYTF. The CDR3 bases are TGCGCCAGCAGAGGACAGCACGCGTTTTCTAACTATGGCTACACCTTC.

Concerning this clone itself: This clone may be a read error of a much larger clone one base away. The sample has other DNA sequences that encode this CDR3 too. The chain carries TRBV28 and TRBJ2-3; D might be TRBD1 or TRBD2, each matching 5 bases. The CDR3 totals 16 residues. Germline CDR1 is MDHEN and CDR2 is SYDVKM. The V end was cut by 0 bases, the J end by 3 bases, with 13 bases between. The CDR3: CASSLWGSGGTDTQYF. In DNA, the CDR3 is TGTGCCAGCAGTTTATGGGGCAGTGGGGGTACAGATACGCAGTATTTT.

This chain joins TRBV5-1 and TRBJ1-6; 7 bases agree with TRBD1. Per germline, CDR1 SGHRS and CDR2 YFSETQ. V was pared by 4 bases and J by 7 bases, with 2 bases of the junction left unmatched. The CDR3 extends over 13 amino acids. CDR3 DNA sequence: TGCGCCAGCAGCGACAGGGAAAATTCACCCCTCCACTTT. Protein sequence: CASSDRENSPLHF. The whole variable domain, remainder taken from reference TRBV5-1 and TRBJ1-6, is KAGVTQTPRYLIKTRGQQVTLSCSPISGHRSVSWYQQTPGQGLQFLFEYFSETQRNKGNFPGRFSGRQFSNSRSEMNVSTLELGDSALYLCASSDRENSPLHFGNGTRLTVT.

The genes are TRBV30 and TRBJ2-4; D is perhaps TRBD1 (6 bases). This CDR3 is built from 13 residues. Per germline, CDR1 GTSNPN and CDR2 SVGIG (reference sequence). Trimming removed 0 bases from V and 7 bases from J, with 10 bases in between. The CDR3 coding sequence is TGTGCCTGGAGTGTCGGGACAAATAACATTCAGTACTTC. Protein sequence: CAWSVGTNNIQYF.

This chain links TRBV4-2 with TRBJ1-2, with 10 bases fitting TRBD1. The CDR3 has 13 residues. Germline CDR1 and CDR2: LGHNA and YNFKEQ. The junction had 6 bases not matched to a gene; V was cut back by 6 bases and J by 8 bases. CDR3 protein: CASRPTGGLGYTF. The CDR3, as DNA: TGTGCCAGCAGGCCGACAGGGGGCCTGGGCTACACCTTC.

This clone was seen at least ten times. V and J are TRBV15 and TRBJ1-1, with D possibly matching TRBD1 (6 bases). The V end lost 3 bases, the J end lost 1 base, and 15 bases lay between the germline ends. CDR3 length: 16 amino acids. In germline, CDR1 is LNHNV, CDR2 YYDKDF (reference sequence). CDR3 DNA: TGTGCCACCAGCAGGATGGTAGGCAGGGGGAACACTGAAGCTTTCTTT. Residues: CATSRMVGRGNTEAFF.

The chain employs TRBV28 and TRBJ2-1; 11 bases map to TRBD2. The CDR3 extends over 16 amino acids. The germline V gene encodes CDR1 MDHEN and CDR2 SYDVKM. The V and J ends lost 4 bases and 3 bases, in that order; junction bases with no gene match: 5. The CDR3 loop is CASSSSTSGSYNEQFF. As DNA, the CDR3 is TGTGCCAGCAGTTCCTCAACTAGCGGGAGCTACAATGAGCAGTTCTTC.

Judged by abundance, this clone is medium-sized. V is TRBV12-5 and J is TRBJ2-7; TRBD1 matches 7 bases. Germline V lookup: CDR1 LGHNT, CDR2 FRNRAP. The CDR3 runs to 15 residues. J lost 2 bases, V lost 4 bases, and 8 bases had no gene match. CDR3 sequence reads: CASGSTRDSTYEQYF. The CDR3 nucleotides are TGTGCTAGTGGTTCGACGAGGGACAGCACCTACGAGCAGTACTTC.

The chain is built from TRBV6-1 and TRBJ2-7; no clear D. Germline values: CDR1 MNHNS, CDR2 SASEGT. This CDR3 spans 12 amino acids. V was trimmed by 8 bases and J by 1 base, leaving 9 bases between them. Here the CDR3 reads CASHRGSYEQYF. CDR3 DNA sequence: TGTGCCAGCCATCGCGGTTCCTACGAGCAGTACTTC.

This clone was detected many times. The chain has TRBV12-3 or TRBV12-4 and TRBJ1-1; possibly TRBD1 for D (5 bases). The CDR3 has 12 residues. Deletions cut 8 bases from V and 7 bases from J, with 14 bases between. The CDR3 protein is CASRPGPDEAFF. Here the CDR3 DNA reads TGTGCCAGCCGTCCAGGGCCCGATGAAGCTTTCTTT.

This chain uses TRBV11-2 with TRBJ1-2; D might be TRBD1 (6 bases). The CDR3 extends over 12 amino acids. V gave up 5 bases and J gave up 5 bases, with 9 bases separating them. CDR1 is SGHAT and CDR2 is FQNNGV in the germline V gene. This chain's CDR3 is CASSPQGYGYTF. The CDR3 nucleotides are TGTGCCAGCAGCCCACAGGGATATGGCTACACCTTC.

This clone was seen many times. The chain has TRBV4-2 and TRBJ2-1; 10 bases are a match to TRBD2. V shed 1 base, J shed 7 bases, and the junction held 10 bases outside the gene matches. The CDR3 spans 17 residues. Germline lookup yields CDR1 LGHNA and CDR2 YNFKEQ. The CDR3 reads CASSQVGAGGSHNEQFF. CDR3 nucleotides: TGTGCCAGCAGCCAAGTAGGAGCGGGAGGGAGTCATAATGAGCAGTTCTTC.

This clone turned up a few times. The chain is built from TRBV27 and TRBJ1-2; maybe TRBD1 (5 bases). Trimming took 6 bases from V and 4 from J, leaving 15 bases between them. Germline V gene sequence: CDR1 MNHEY, CDR2 SMNVEV (reference sequence). The CDR3 is 14 amino acids. CDR3 nucleotides: TGTGCCAGCAGCCGAGGGCGGGACGGCTATGGCTACACCTTC. It codes for CASSRGRDGYGYTF.

J is TRBJ2-3 and V is TRBV4-2; 9 nucleotides line up with TRBD2. CDR1 and CDR2 (germline): LGHNA, YNFKEQ. V shed 2 bases, J shed 1 base, and the junction held 1 base outside the gene matches. The CDR3 is made up of 15 amino acids. The CDR3 DNA is TGTGCCAGCAGCCAACGGACTAGCGGCACAGATACGCAGTATTTT. Residues: CASSQRTSGTDTQYF.

This clone came up many times. The V gene is TRBV6-1, the J gene TRBJ2-1; TRBD1 matches 7 bases. Per the germline V gene, CDR1 is MNHNS and CDR2 is SASEGT. J was trimmed by 8 bases and V by 5 bases; bases with no gene match: 12. The CDR3 totals 15 residues. CDR3 sequence reads: CASSSGQAGGYEQFF. The CDR3 region has the DNA TGTGCCAGCAGTTCTGGACAGGCAGGCGGTTATGAGCAGTTCTTC.

This clone has a handful of counts. The genes are TRBV6-1 and TRBJ2-5; 8 bases are shared with TRBD2. CDR1 MNHNS and CDR2 SASEGT come from the germline V gene. Germline trimming cut 3 bases from V and 5 bases from J; bases unmatched to any gene: 8. This CDR3 region has 15 residues. CDR3 sequence: CASSDPAGVQETQYF. In nucleotides, the CDR3 is TGTGCCAGCAGTGACCCAGCGGGAGTTCAGGAGACCCAGTACTTC.

This clone was seen more than once but under ten times. CDR3 sequence (DNA): TGTGCCAGCAGCTTGGAAGGCGGTGGCTATGGCTACACCTTC. It specifies CASSLEGGGYGYTF. This sequence joins TRBV5-8 and TRBJ1-2, with D hard to call. V was shortened by 0 bases and J by 4 bases, with 10 bases between the two germline ends. The CDR3 is made up of 14 amino acids. The germline CDR1 and CDR2 sequences are SGHTS and YDEGEE.

This clone has more than one count but fewer than ten. A much larger clone sits a single nucleotide away, making a read error possible. The genes are TRBV30 and TRBJ1-1; 8 nucleotides match TRBD1. Germline V gene data show CDR1 as GTSNPN and CDR2 as SVGIG (reference sequence). The CDR3 totals 13 residues. DNA for the CDR3: TGTGCCTGGAAACAGGGGGATTTTGCTGAAGCTCTCTTT. It specifies CAWKQGDFAEALF.